The following is a T cell receptor beta chain sequence with its context. What it binds is not known. This sample stems from a study of CD8+ T cells in alopecia areata. cDNA serving as the sequencing template came from extracted, reverse transcribed RNA. Profiled with immunoSEQ multiplex PCR; TCRdb holds only in-frame clones, not every one. Here the sample spans 150,000 to 200,000 clones, 45% to 60% being singletons. Trimming removed 0 bases from V and 5 bases from J, with 7 bases in between. This CDR3 spans 12 amino acids. Germline CDR1 SQVTM, CDR2 ANQGSEA. Study results and limitations: For lesional scalp, especially alopecia totalis/universalis, clonality was higher than in normal scalp. Although TCR sharing was seen in mice, sharing across patients was less clear, possibly for HLA-related reasons.

The clonotype comes from a human donor in good health. The sequencing input was CD4+ T cells sorted from blood. This chain uses TRBV29-1 with TRBJ2-5, with D possibly TRBD1 on 5 matching bases. The CDR3 DNA follows: TGCAGCGTTGAAGATAGGGGTGAGACCCAGTACTTC. It translates to CSVEDRGETQYF.